The clone carrying this T cell receptor beta chain was observed a few times. Per the study methods: Amplifying reference gene primers gave estimates of nucleated cell counts. Sequencing used immunoSEQ multiplex PCR; TCRdb keeps in-frame clones, though not all of them. V and J calls and clone size follow that table, whereas D and trimming were derived from the DNA. The repertoire holds 120,000 to 150,000 clones, with more than 75% as singletons. The data originate from a study of blood T cell repertoires in COVID-19. For the study at large: Both acute and convalescent COVID-19 samples were obtained from the United States, Italy and Spain. T cells, B-cell-depleted T cells, or PBMCs provided the cDNA or gDNA that served as material.

This CDR3 contains 14 residues. With V trimmed by 0 bases and J by 7 bases, 4 bases remained unmatched. Germline V gene lookup returns CDR1 SGHAT and CDR2 FQNNGV. The source material was peripheral blood. This chain connects TRBV11-2 to TRBJ1-2, with TRBD1 matching 8 bases. This TCR was sampled from a human donor with acute or convalescent COVID-19. The donor label of this sample is uncertain. In nucleotides, the CDR3 is TGTGCCAGCAGCTTAGAGGCAGGGGGCTCTGGCTACACCTTC. Amino acids: CASSLEAGGSGYTF.